This TCR beta chain appears in the sequencing data of a study of cytomegalovirus exposure and HLA in healthy donors (dated by TCRdb to 2017 to 2019). For the wider study: According to an earlier analysis of 550 to 750 of the donors, about 179 million T cells yielded roughly 100 million unique TCR beta sequences and about 280 Gb of sequence data. In the later analysis, no new phenotypic data were used to find candidate immune exposures; instead, reliance was placed on TCR beta sequences and their occurrence across donors. The study profiled the T cell repertoires of 500 to 800 subjects by immunosequencing and related them to cytomegalovirus serostatus. Alongside the repertoire data, information on donor age, sex, ethnicity and CMV serostatus was compiled. All discovery cohort repertoires had been generated on a single sequencing platform. The genetic ancestry cluster associated with self-reported Caucasian donors included approximately 85% of the roughly 380 genotyped donors. Among some 400 genotyped donors of the cohort, an average of about 240,000 unique TCR beta nucleotide sequences was sequenced per donor, of which roughly 17% were non-productive. A later analysis re-analyzed previously published TCR beta repertoires from 666 donors and added high-resolution HLA genotyping to study TCR occurrence patterns. The study aimed to test whether signatures of past pathogen exposure could be identified by cataloging public T cell receptors. A separate validation cohort of 100 to 150 different subjects was used in addition to the roughly 640-subject first cohort. The number of donors typed differed by locus, with 629-630 for A, B, C, DRB1 and DQB1, roughly 550 for DQA1, about 610 for DPA1, and about 450 for DPB1. Roughly five DR-DQ haplotypes were handled as single units for association and clustering, since linkage in the cohort was strong. To decide whether each TCR beta V gene segment behaved as functional or pseudogenic, an earlier analysis of several hundred of the donors relied on high-throughput TCR beta sequencing. An early release that covered roughly 600 HLA-typed donors contained about 300 gigabases of sequencing data and tens of millions of unique TCR sequences. In a later genetic analysis, genome-wide SNP genotypes for about 65% of the 666 donors were used, and that subset was treated as a discovery cohort. The study combined high-throughput TCR immunosequencing, statistical association of individual TCRs with disease status, and machine learning to predict cytomegalovirus infection status. HLA typing covered class I and class II loci at four-digit resolution.

To note about this clone: It lacks a known antigen. No qualities accompany the bases; no much larger clone lies one base away.

The library was built by means of the immunoSEQ multiplex PCR assay. The multiplex PCR relied on a mix of 60 forward primers for TCR Vbeta segments and 13 reverse primers for TCR Jbeta segments. A multiplex PCR assay on genomic DNA amplified the CDR3 region of rearranged TCR beta genes. Amplified TCR beta libraries were sequenced as 87-base-pair reads on the Illumina HiSeq System. The paper's processing steps were these. A later analysis tallied around 82 million unique TCR beta chains across the 666 repertoires, and about 12 million of those chains were shared by two or more donors. A nearest-neighbor algorithm error-corrected the raw reads and collapsed the reads into unique sequences, merging closely related sequences to remove PCR and sequencing errors. Alignment of CDR3 sequences to IMGT reference sequences was used to assign V, D and J gene segments. For a sequence to be retained, a match of at least six nucleotides to both a V gene segment and a J gene segment was required. A rearrangement was called productive if the CDR3 had no stop codons and remained in frame with V and J, and every other rearrangement was called non-productive. Following IMGT convention, CDR3 was defined as the stretch from the second conserved V-encoded cysteine to the conserved J-encoded phenylalanine. The earlier analysis of about 570 of the donors excluded any sequence lacking an unambiguous match to a single V gene segment. An earlier analysis of several hundred of the donors called V segments functional above 56.7% productive rearrangements and segregating when the between-donor standard deviation exceeded 5%. A statistical classification framework was built to diagnose cytomegalovirus status from the catalog of TCR beta chain sequences. In a later analysis, V and J genes were assigned by comparing TCR nucleotide sequences against IMGT/GENE-DB human TR gene sequences. Using the TCRdist pipeline, a later analysis assigned CDR3 sequences along with most-parsimonious VDJ recombination scenarios. A later analysis defined each TCR beta chain by its CDR3 amino acid sequence plus V-gene family, and excluded reads lacking a unique V-gene family. A later analysis removed several hundred highly shared, low-generation-probability nucleotide sequences to deal with suspected cross-contamination and a sequencing artifact. In a later analysis, a clonal expansion index for each public chain was calculated from normalized within-repertoire ranks of inferred template counts. A later analysis computed generation probabilities with a VDJ recombination model fitted to out-of-frame rearrangements, and checked the results against IGoR. A later analysis scored TCR-TCR, TCR-HLA and TCR-CMV co-occurrence with hypergeometric tests, applying a repertoire-size bias correction to TCR pairs. To estimate false discovery rates, a later analysis permuted the HLA or CMV assignments 20 times. In a later analysis, co-occurring TCRs were grouped using DBSCAN, and TCRdist sequence similarity was added for clustering within HLA-allele-positive subsets. Co-occurrence clustering excluded repertoires with fewer than 30,000 or more than 120,000 public chains, plus five with anomalous nucleotide sharing. The immuneACCESS repertoire file appears here via TCRdb, limited to in-frame rearrangements. These files lack a portion of the clones; in checked studies, under half of the deficit traces to unresolved V genes, and the cause of the others is not known. V and J calls and clone size are as listed in that table; D and trimming were resolved from the DNA. The sample table records about 67,000 clones; around 75% of these occur just once. About 8.2% of the sample belongs to the ten largest clones.

The cohort comprised 666 healthy bone marrow donors. At the time of sampling, all cohort members were nominally healthy, though unrecorded immune exposures were likely present. The donor tested CMV seropositive and was one of the 289 seropositive cohort members. A peripheral blood sample was collected from each donor, and TCR beta sequencing was performed on peripheral blood mononuclear cells. The Qiagen DNeasy Blood Extraction Kit was used to extract genomic DNA from the blood cell samples. Including the terminal cysteine and phenylalanine, the CDR3 comprises 16 residues. The DNA shown is the 48-base CDR3, in frame from base 1. The germline V gene specifies SGHTA as CDR1 and FQGNSA as CDR2. V lost 5 bases and J lost 6 bases, and the count of bases not matched to a germline gene is 10. Here is what the overall study found, with its caveats: At a false discovery rate of 0.05, a later analysis linked 15,000 to 20,000 TCR beta sequences to specific HLA alleles. According to a later genetic analysis, donors in an Asian-associated ancestry cluster had fewer N-insertions in productive TCRs than the roughly 670-donor mean. An association between a missense DCLRE1C variant and V-gene and J-gene trimming of TCR beta chains was found in a later genetic analysis and replicated in an independent cohort. An earlier analysis of approximately 600 of the donors showed that most TCR beta V segments appeared in productive rearrangements either about 87% or about 30% of the time, which broadly matched IMGT annotations. In both the original and validation cohorts, the classifier was reported to diagnose cytomegalovirus status with high specificity and sensitivity. The earlier analysis of approximately 590 of the donors excluded seventeen rarely observed V segments, including chromosome 9 orphons, because counts were too low. Because the 87-base-pair reads could not distinguish some IMGT-functional V segments, including TRBV6-2 and TRBV6-3, those segments were excluded. Presence/absence analyses assumed roughly uniform sequencing depth across donors, an assumption that may not hold. Linkage disequilibrium might explain the correlated functional status among segregating V segments, but an unknown experimental factor could not be excluded. In a later analysis, the rate of TCR association differed among HLA loci, with DRB1 alleles having the most associated TCRs and HLA-C alleles having the fewest. In a later analysis, most CMV-associated TCR beta chains were found to appear HLA-restricted, with HLA associations seemingly driven largely by CMV exposure. A later analysis found that HLA-associated TCR beta chains were more clonally expanded and had lower generation probabilities than equally common non-associated chains. Across donors, most TCR sequences were observed very rarely, whereas some public TCRs were present in many individuals. Because some donors lacked HLA typing at each locus, the association tests relied only on the typed subset. For the cohort, immune exposure information was limited to CMV serostatus. A few of the identified cytomegalovirus-associated TCR beta chains were confirmed in vitro to be specific for cytomegalovirus antigens. It was suggested by the authors that the approach could potentially be generalized to other disease states and immunological phenotypes. A cluster of highly shared sequence variants was judged likely to represent a technical artifact of the sequencing pipeline. Several of the top co-occurrence clusters appeared to be linked to parvovirus B19, influenza, CMV and Epstein-Barr virus, according to a later analysis. In this cohort, only TCR beta chains were sequenced, and detectable features were limited by the absence of alpha or paired-chain data. Strong co-occurrence of HLA alleles, especially DR and DQ, made assigning TCR associations to individual alleles difficult. A further reported finding was that TCR beta sequences accurately predicted the HLA-A and HLA-B alleles for most subjects in the first cohort. A total of fewer than 200 TCR beta chains were listed by the study as associated with cytomegalovirus.

The sequence was obtained from a man aged 55 to 70 in good health and CMV-seropositive. Sequencing was performed on PBMCs. The receptor chain draws on TRBV7-2 and TRBJ1-3, with 10 bases in between that match TRBD1. The CDR3 protein: CASSRTGTGELNTIYF. The nucleotides are TGTGCCAGCAGCCGCACTGGGACAGGGGAATTAAACACCATATATTTT.